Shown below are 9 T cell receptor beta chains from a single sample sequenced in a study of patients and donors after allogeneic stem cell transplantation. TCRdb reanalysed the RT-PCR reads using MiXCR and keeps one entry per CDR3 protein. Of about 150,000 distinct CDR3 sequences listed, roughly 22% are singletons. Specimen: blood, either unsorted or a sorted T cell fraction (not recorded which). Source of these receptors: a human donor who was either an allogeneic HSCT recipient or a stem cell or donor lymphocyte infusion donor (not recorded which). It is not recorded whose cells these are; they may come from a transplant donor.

In DNA, the CDR3 is TGTGCCATCAGAGGACTAGCGGACTACAATGAGCAGTTCTTC. Translation: CAIRGLADYNEQFF. This sequence joins TRBV10-3 and TRBJ2-1, with TRBD2 matching over 10 bases. The V gene end was trimmed by 6 bases and the J gene end by 3 bases; junction bases not matched to a gene: 2. This CDR3 comprises 14 residues. Germline V gene data show CDR1 as ENHRY and CDR2 as SYGVKD.

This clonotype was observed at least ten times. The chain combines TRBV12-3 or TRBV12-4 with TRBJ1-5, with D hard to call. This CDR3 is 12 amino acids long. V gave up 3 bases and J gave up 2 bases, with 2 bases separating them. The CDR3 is CASSLRNQPQHF. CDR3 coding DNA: TGTGCCAGCAGTTTGCGCAATCAGCCCCAGCATTTT.

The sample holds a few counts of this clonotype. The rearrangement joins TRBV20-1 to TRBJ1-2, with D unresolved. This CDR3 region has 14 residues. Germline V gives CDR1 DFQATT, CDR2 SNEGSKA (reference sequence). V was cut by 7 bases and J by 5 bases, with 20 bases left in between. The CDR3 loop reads CSVEQSPADYGYTF. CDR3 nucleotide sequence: TGCAGTGTCGAACAGTCTCCCGCGGATTATGGCTACACCTTC.

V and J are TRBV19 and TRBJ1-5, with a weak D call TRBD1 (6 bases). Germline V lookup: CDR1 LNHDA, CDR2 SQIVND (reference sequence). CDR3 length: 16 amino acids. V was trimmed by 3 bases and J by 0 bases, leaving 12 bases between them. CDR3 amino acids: CASSIPDSYSNQPQHF. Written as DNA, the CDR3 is TGTGCCAGTAGTATTCCGGACAGTTATAGCAATCAGCCCCAGCATTTT. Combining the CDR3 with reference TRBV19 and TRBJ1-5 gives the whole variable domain DGGITQSPKYLFRKEGQNVTLSCEQNLNHDAMYWYRQDPGQGLRLIYYSQIVNDFQKGDIAEGYSVSREKKESFPLTVTSAQKNPTAFYLCASSIPDSYSNQPQHFGDGTRLSIL.

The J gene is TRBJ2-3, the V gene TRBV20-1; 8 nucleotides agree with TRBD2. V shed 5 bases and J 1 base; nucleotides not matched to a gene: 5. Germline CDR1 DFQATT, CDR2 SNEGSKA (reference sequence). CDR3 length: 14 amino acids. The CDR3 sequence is CSAPAGGRTDTQYF. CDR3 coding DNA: TGCAGTGCTCCCGCGGGGGGCCGCACAGATACGCAGTATTTT.

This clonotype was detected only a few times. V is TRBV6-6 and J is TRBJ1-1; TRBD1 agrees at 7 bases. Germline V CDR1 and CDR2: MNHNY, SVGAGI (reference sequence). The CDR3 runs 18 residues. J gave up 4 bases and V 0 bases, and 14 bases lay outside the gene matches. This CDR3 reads CASSYSNGPGGLGTEAFF. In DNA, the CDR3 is TGTGCCAGCAGTTACTCGAACGGGCCAGGGGGTCTGGGCACTGAAGCTTTCTTT.

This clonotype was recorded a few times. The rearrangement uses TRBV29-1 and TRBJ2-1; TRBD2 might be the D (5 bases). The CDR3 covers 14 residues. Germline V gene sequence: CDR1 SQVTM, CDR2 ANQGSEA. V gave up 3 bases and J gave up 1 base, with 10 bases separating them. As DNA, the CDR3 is TGCAGCGTTGACGGAGGACGGTCCTACAATGAGCAGTTCTTC. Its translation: CSVDGGRSYNEQFF.

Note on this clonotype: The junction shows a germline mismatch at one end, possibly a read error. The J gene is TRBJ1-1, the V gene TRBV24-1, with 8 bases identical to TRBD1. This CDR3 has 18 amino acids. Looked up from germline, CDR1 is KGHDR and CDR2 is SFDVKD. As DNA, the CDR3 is TGTGCCACCAGTGACCTACGGACAGGGAGGACCATGAACACTGATGCTTTCTTT. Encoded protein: CATSDLRTGRTMNTDAFF.

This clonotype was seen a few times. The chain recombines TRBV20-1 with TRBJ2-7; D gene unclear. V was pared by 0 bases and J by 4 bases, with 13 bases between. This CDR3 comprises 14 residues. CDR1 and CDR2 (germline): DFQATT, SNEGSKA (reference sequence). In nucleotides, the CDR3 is TGCAGTGCTAGAGATTCAACCTTGTGGTACGAGCAGTACTTC. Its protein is CSARDSTLWYEQYF.